This TCR beta chain originates from a study of identifying expanded T cells in peripheral blood. Method: immunoSEQ multiplex PCR; TCRdb's copy keeps in-frame clones and lacks some. In the table there are about 78,000 clones, approximately 90% of which are singletons. V lost 3 bases and J lost 6; bases outside the gene matches: 16. This CDR3 has 18 residues. Germline-derived CDR1 and CDR2 are KGHSH and LQKENI. Healthy donors had no documented immune events, such as infections, while sampled. Study findings and constraints: Over around two and four weeks, about 17 and 20 clones changed, versus roughly 1.2 between replicates. Variance in clone template counts between approximately 2-week samples significantly increased with total template count across all healthy donors.

A note on this clone: Its antigen is currently unknown.

The TCR comes from a person aged 18 to 75 in good health. V and J are TRBV18 and TRBJ2-1; TRBD1 matches at 8 bases. Sequencing used blood. Written as DNA, the CDR3 is TGTGCCAGCTCACCCCAGACAGGGGTCGGAGTTAGTGGCAATGAGCAGTTCTTC. This gives the protein CASSPQTGVGVSGNEQFF.